These 10 T cell receptor beta chains were all obtained from the same sample, sequenced in a study of T cells in Graves' hyperthyroidism and ophthalmopathy. Template material for amplifying TCR beta CDR3 regions consisted of RNA transcripts. TCR CDR3 regions were first amplified by RT-PCR with HTBI primers. From the multiplex PCR reads, TCRdb called clonotypes with MiXCR, one entry per CDR3 protein. The sample lists some 460,000 distinct CDR3 sequences, 15% to 18% occurring once. The sequenced sample consisted of blood. The receptors were sampled from a woman aged 18-29 years with Graves' hyperthyroidism.

This clonotype turned up a few times. The rearrangement links TRBV5-1 to TRBJ1-6; weak D call: TRBD1 (5 bases). The germline V gene has CDR1 SGHRS and CDR2 YFSETQ. The V and J ends lost 3 bases and 2 bases respectively, with 15 bases between them. This CDR3 contains 17 residues. This CDR3 reads CASSSLPRVTYNSPLHF. Here the CDR3 DNA reads TGCGCCAGCAGCTCCCTTCCCAGGGTCACCTATAATTCACCCCTCCACTTT.

This clonotype was seen ten or more times. The chain has TRBV5-4 and TRBJ2-5; D assignment may be TRBD1 or TRBD2 (7 bases each). The V end lost 4 bases, the J end lost 5 bases, and 18 bases lay between the germline ends. Germline V gene data show CDR1 as SGHNT and CDR2 as YYREEE (reference sequence). The CDR3 runs to 15 residues. DNA for the CDR3: TGTGCCAGCAGCCCCAGGGAGGGGGCGGGGGAGACCCAGTACTTC. Its translation: CASSPREGAGETQYF. Using reference TRBV5-4 and TRBJ2-5 for the parts outside the CDR3, the full variable domain is ETGVTQSPTHLIKTRGQQVTLRCSSQSGHNTVSWYQQALGQGPQFIFQYYREEENGRGNFPPRFSGLQFPNYSSELNVNALELDDSALYLCASSPREGAGETQYFGPGTRLLVL.

There are many counts of this clonotype. The rearrangement links TRBV28 to TRBJ2-1; 9 bases agree with TRBD1. V was pared by 6 bases and J by 4 bases, with 7 bases of the junction left unmatched. CDR3 length equals 15 residues. Germline assignment: CDR1 MDHEN and CDR2 SYDVKM. The chain's CDR3 is CASRTGGFGYNEQFF. The CDR3 DNA reads TGTGCCAGCAGAACAGGGGGCTTCGGGTACAATGAGCAGTTCTTC.

With regard to this clonotype: One base away lies a much larger clone, so this may be a sequencing read error. The conserved phenylalanine or tryptophan is not found at the CDR3 terminus, so this likely reflects a read error. This chain joins TRBV24-1 and TRBJ1-2; no firm D call. V lost 2 bases, J lost 8 bases, and 8 bases lay in between. The CDR3 covers 12 residues. Germline V CDR1 and CDR2: KGHDR, SFDVKD. CDR3 sequence reads: CATSDSVGGYTL. CDR3 DNA: TGTGCCACCAGTGATTCAGTTGGCGGCTACACCCTC.

This clonotype came up many times. The gene calls are TRBV28 and TRBJ2-1, with TRBD2 matching 7 bases. Germline V gene sequence: CDR1 MDHEN, CDR2 SYDVKM. CDR3 length: 16 residues. The J segment lost 2 bases and the V segment lost 2 bases, leaving 6 bases of the junction unmatched. This CDR3 is CASSLSSGPTYNEQFF. For the CDR3, the DNA is TGTGCCAGCAGTTTAAGTAGCGGGCCTACCTACAATGAGCAGTTCTTC. The full variable domain, with the rest looked up from reference TRBV28 and TRBJ2-1, is DVKVTQSSRYLVKRTGEKVFLECVQDMDHENMFWYRQDPGLGLRLIYFSYDVKMKEKGDIPEGYSVSREKKERFSLILESASTNQTSMYLCASSLSSGPTYNEQFFGPGTRLTVL.

V and J are TRBV6-5 and TRBJ2-3; TRBD1 matches at 7 bases. CDR3 size: 15 residues. Germline values: CDR1 MNHEY, CDR2 SVGAGI. V dropped 0 bases and J dropped 7; count of bases not matched to a gene: 7. The DNA of the CDR3 is TGTGCCAGCAGTTACTCGACAGGGTCGGGAAATACGCAGTATTTT. It codes for CASSYSTGSGNTQYF.

This clonotype was recorded at least ten times. This chain links TRBV7-6 with TRBJ2-3; TRBD2 matches 11 bases. Looked up from germline, CDR1 is SGHVS and CDR2 is FNYEAQ. With V trimmed by 1 base and J by 4 bases, 10 bases remained unmatched. The CDR3 extends over 18 amino acids. CDR3 coding DNA: TGTGCCAGCAGCTTAGGGTCGACTAGCGGGACCGGGGCAGATACGCAGTATTTT. Its translation: CASSLGSTSGTGADTQYF.

This clonotype was detected a few times. CDR3 region: CASSRQQGNEQFF. The CDR3 DNA reads as TGTGCCAGCAGCCGCCAACAGGGCAATGAGCAGTTCTTC. The rearrangement uses TRBV7-6 and TRBJ2-1; D is possibly TRBD1 (6 bases). V was pared by 5 bases and J by 6 bases, with 11 bases between. Germline V CDR1 and CDR2: SGHVS, FNYEAQ. This CDR3 contains 13 residues.

The V call is TRBV18, the J call TRBJ2-1; 7 bases are shared with TRBD1. The junction had 16 bases not matched to a gene; V was cut back by 9 bases and J by 8 bases. The CDR3 has 15 residues. Germline V CDR1 and CDR2: KGHSH, LQKENI. CDR3 nucleotides: TGTGCCAGTCACGACAGGGTAAGCTCGGGCTATGAGCAGTTCTTC. Protein: CASHDRVSSGYEQFF.

At least ten counts were recorded for this clonotype. The chain carries TRBV3-1 and TRBJ1-1; the D gene is possibly TRBD1 (6 bases). The germline V and J ends were trimmed by 4 bases and 2 bases, with 11 bases remaining between them. The CDR3 covers 14 residues. CDR1 is LGHDT and CDR2 is YNNKEL in the germline V gene (reference sequence). This CDR3 is CASSLDRINTEAFF. CDR3 sequence (DNA): TGTGCCAGCAGCCTTGACAGGATTAACACTGAAGCTTTCTTT.